Shown below are 26 T cell receptor beta chains from a single sample sequenced in a study of beta chain features in type 1 diabetes. As every portion of the isolated RNA was reverse transcribed, the sequencing read expressed TCRB transcripts. Clones were sequenced by immunoSEQ multiplex PCR, and TCRdb holds only the in-frame ones, with some missing. The data contain 550,000 to 850,000 clones, roughly 12% of them singletons. Their recognized antigens are unknown. Regarding the study as a whole: Among patients with Type 1 diabetes, TCRB CDR3s were moderately but significantly shorter in every one of the four CD4+ subsets.

The specimen sequenced was naive CD4+ T cells from blood. These receptors came from a man younger than 35 with type 1 diabetes.

The gene calls are TRBV10-3 and TRBJ2-7; 7 positions agree with TRBD1. Germline values: CDR1 ENHRY, CDR2 SYGVKD. There are 13 residues in the CDR3. Losses at the gene ends were 5 bases for V and 2 bases for J; bases not matched to a gene: 3. The CDR3 spells CAISTGDTYEQYF. The CDR3 DNA follows: TGTGCCATCAGTACAGGGGACACCTACGAGCAGTACTTC.

In its sample, this clone was seen a few times. CDR3 region: CAGDRDKHSNGYTF. CDR3 nucleotide sequence: TGTGCCGGAGACCGGGACAAACATAGCAATGGCTACACCTTC. V gene TRBV7-9 combines with J gene TRBJ1-2, with TRBD1 as a possible D gene (6 bases). This CDR3 contains 14 residues. Trimming removed 11 bases at V and 6 bases at J, with 22 bases between. Germline lookup yields CDR1 SEHNR and CDR2 FQNEAQ (reference sequence).

This clone was seen a few times. The chain joins TRBV16 to TRBJ1-2, with D unresolved. Germline V CDR1 and CDR2: KGHSY, FQNENV. The CDR3 runs 13 residues. V lost 4 bases and J 5 bases, leaving 11 bases between the germline ends. For the CDR3, the DNA is TGTGCCAGCAGCCCTTTCATTCAATATGGCTACACCTTC. Its protein is CASSPFIQYGYTF.

The V and J genes are TRBV28 and TRBJ1-2; possible D gene TRBD1, 5 bases. From germline, CDR1 is MDHEN and CDR2 SYDVKM. The V gene lost 8 bases and the J gene lost 1 base, with 11 bases spanning the gap. The CDR3 is 13 amino acids. The CDR3 DNA follows: TGTGCCAGCCGGGACTTCCTTAACTATGGCTACACCTTC. Amino acid sequence: CASRDFLNYGYTF.

This sequence joins TRBV18 and TRBJ2-7; D may match TRBD1 or TRBD2 (6 bases each). The CDR3 is made up of 20 amino acids. Germline values: CDR1 KGHSH, CDR2 LQKENI. Trimming left V 6 bases short and J 2 bases short, with 32 bases between. The CDR3 sequence is CASSPKPRASIQGGPYEQYF. The CDR3 region has the DNA TGTGCCAGCTCTCCTAAACCAAGGGCATCAATACAGGGAGGCCCCTACGAGCAGTACTTC.

This clone has just a few counts. This chain uses TRBV28 with TRBJ2-1; tentatively, D is TRBD1 or TRBD2 (5 bases each). CDR3 length: 14 residues. The germline V gene encodes CDR1 MDHEN and CDR2 SYDVKM. V lost 4 bases and J lost 3, with 10 bases in between. The CDR3 DNA reads as TGTGCCAGCAGTTCCGGGACGAACTACAATGAGCAGTTCTTC. This codes for CASSSGTNYNEQFF.

The V and J genes are TRBV5-1 and TRBJ1-2, with a possible D match to TRBD1 (5 bases). The CDR3 is 13 residues long. In germline, CDR1 is SGHRS, CDR2 YFSETQ. V was pared by 4 bases and J by 8 bases, with 15 bases between. The CDR3 coding sequence is TGCGCCAGCAGCCGGGACGGGAACCCCGGCTACACCTTC. Translating gives CASSRDGNPGYTF.

This chain links TRBV2 with TRBJ2-3, with D possibly being TRBD2 (6 bases). V gave up 2 bases and J gave up 1 base, with 19 bases separating them. Germline V gives CDR1 SNHLY, CDR2 FYNNEI. The CDR3 has 18 residues. DNA of the CDR3: TGTGCCAGCAGTGAATTCCATGATTGGGAGGAGGGCACAGATACGCAGTATTTT. This gives the protein CASSEFHDWEEGTDTQYF.

The V call is TRBV6-5, the J call TRBJ2-7, with D unresolved. CDR3 size: 13 residues. V was pared by 2 bases and J by 7 bases, with 12 bases between. Per germline, CDR1 MNHEY and CDR2 SVGAGI. This CDR3 is CASSYIRVSEQYF. CDR3 coding DNA: TGTGCCAGCAGTTACATCCGGGTTTCGGAGCAGTACTTC.

The rearrangement uses TRBV29-1 and TRBJ2-3, with D perhaps matching TRBD2 (6 bases). This CDR3 has 13 residues. CDR1 and CDR2 (germline): SQVTM, ANQGSEA. The CDR3 is CRRRGSTLYTQYF. CDR3 DNA: TGCAGGAGGAGGGGATCCACTCTATATACGCAGTATTTT.

The chain uses TRBV6-5 and TRBJ2-7, with a weak D call TRBD1 (5 bases). CDR1 is MNHEY and CDR2 is SVGAGI in the germline V gene. CDR3 size: 14 residues. Trimming removed 0 bases from V and 9 bases from J, with 15 bases in between. The CDR3 spells CASSYSGPTRGQYF. CDR3 in DNA: TGTGCCAGCAGTTACTCGGGGCCAACCAGAGGGCAGTACTTC.

This clone has just a few counts. The chain has TRBV5-1 and TRBJ1-5; D gene ambiguous. The germline V gene encodes CDR1 SGHRS and CDR2 YFSETQ. V dropped 1 base and J dropped 1 base, with 6 bases sitting between them. CDR3 size: 14 residues. The CDR3 sequence is CASSLLGSNQPQHF. The CDR3 nucleotides are TGCGCCAGCAGCTTGTTGGGCAGCAATCAGCCCCAGCATTTT.

The CDR3 region is CASTQSRDAEAFF. The DNA for the CDR3 is TGTGCCAGCACCCAGAGCAGGGACGCTGAAGCTTTCTTT. The chain links TRBV6-1 to TRBJ1-1; perhaps TRBD1 as D (5 bases). Germline CDR1 is MNHNS and CDR2 is SASEGT. CDR3 length equals 13 residues. V dropped 7 bases and J dropped 6 bases, with 15 bases sitting between them.

The J gene is TRBJ1-1, the V gene TRBV27; D remains ambiguous. Trimming took off 7 bases at V and 5 bases at J, with 14 bases between the two ends. There are 13 residues in the CDR3. The germline CDR1 and CDR2 sequences are MNHEY and SMNVEV (reference sequence). The CDR3 spells CASIGRRGTEAFF. CDR3 bases: TGTGCCAGCATAGGGCGGAGAGGGACTGAAGCTTTCTTT.

A few counts support this clone. The rearrangement joins TRBV18 to TRBJ1-2, with D perhaps TRBD1 (6 bases). Germline V gives CDR1 KGHSH, CDR2 LQKENI. V was trimmed by 5 bases and J by 9 bases, leaving 10 bases between them. The CDR3 is made up of 11 amino acids. CDR3: CASSAQGRYTF. CDR3 nucleotide sequence: TGTGCCAGCTCAGCACAGGGTCGCTACACCTTC.

V usage is TRBV18 and J usage is TRBJ1-5; D may be TRBD1 (6 bases). Germline V gene sequence: CDR1 KGHSH, CDR2 LQKENI. This CDR3 is 15 amino acids long. V was shortened by 5 bases and J by 0 bases, with 11 bases between the two germline ends. DNA for the CDR3: TGTGCCAGCTCAGTGACAGGAAATAGCAATCAGCCCCAGCATTTT. It codes for CASSVTGNSNQPQHF. Complete variable domain (other parts from reference TRBV18 and TRBJ1-5): NAGVMQNPRHLVRRRGQEARLRCSPMKGHSHVYWYRQLPEEGLKFMVYLQKENIIDESGMPKERFSAEFPKEGPSILRIQQVVRGDSAAYFCASSVTGNSNQPQHFGDGTRLSIL.

The table lists this clone with a few counts. The rearrangement joins TRBV7-9 to TRBJ2-7; no clear D. V dropped 1 base and J dropped 4 bases, with 14 bases sitting between them. The CDR3 runs to 15 residues. The V gene's germline CDR1 is SEHNR and CDR2 FQNEAQ (reference sequence). The CDR3 DNA sequence: TGTGCCAGCAGCTTAGGTCCGGAATCCCCTTACGAGCAGTACTTC. Amino acid sequence: CASSLGPESPYEQYF.

The chain employs TRBV30 and TRBJ1-6; D is unclear. The CDR3 sequence is 14 residues long. Germline CDR1 reads GTSNPN; CDR2 reads SVGIG (reference sequence). V gave up 4 bases and J gave up 6 bases, with 13 bases separating them. CDR3 sequence reads: CAWNLSGFNSPLHF. The CDR3 bases are TGTGCCTGGAACTTGTCGGGGTTTAATTCACCCCTCCACTTT.

This clone came up a few times. This chain's CDR3 is CASSIPPGSQPQHF. The CDR3 DNA sequence: TGTGCCAGTAGTATCCCCCCTGGCAGTCAGCCCCAGCATTTT. This rearrangement joins TRBV19 to TRBJ1-5; D is uncertain. The germline V gene encodes CDR1 LNHDA and CDR2 SQIVND (reference sequence). The CDR3 spans 14 residues. Trimming left V 3 bases short and J 6 bases short, with 12 bases between.

The chain has TRBV5-1 and TRBJ1-1; unclear D gene. CDR1 and CDR2 (germline): SGHRS, YFSETQ. The CDR3 consists of 16 residues. Trimming took 0 bases from V and 3 from J, leaving 15 bases between them. CDR3 DNA sequence: TGCGCCAGCAGCTTGGCAGACGTAGGGCGCCACACTGAAGCTTTCTTT. As protein: CASSLADVGRHTEAFF.

This clone was picked up a small number of times. V usage is TRBV4-1 and J usage is TRBJ2-1; D not certain. Germline V CDR1 and CDR2: MGHRA, YSYEKL. The CDR3 covers 11 residues. The V end lost 5 bases, the J end lost 9 bases, and 8 bases lay between the germline ends. CDR3 sequence reads: CASSYAGEQFF. The CDR3 DNA is TGCGCCAGCAGCTACGCCGGTGAGCAGTTCTTC.

This clone was picked up a small number of times. The chain uses TRBV28 and TRBJ2-3; 12 positions agree with TRBD2. Trimming removed 4 bases from V and 0 bases from J; junction bases left unmatched: 11. Germline CDR1 and CDR2: MDHEN and SYDVKM. The CDR3 consists of 19 residues. This chain's CDR3 is CASSWDREGTSGSTDTQYF. DNA for the CDR3: TGTGCCAGCAGTTGGGACAGGGAGGGGACTAGCGGGAGCACAGATACGCAGTATTTT.

The chain employs TRBV19 and TRBJ2-2; no clear D gene. The CDR3 spans 16 residues. CDR1 is LNHDA and CDR2 is SQIVND in the germline V gene (reference sequence). V was clipped by 4 bases and J by 3 bases, with 15 bases between them. The CDR3 DNA reads TGTGCCAGTAGTAACTATCTCTCACGGGACACCGGGGAGCTGTTTTTT. This codes for CASSNYLSRDTGELFF.

This sequence joins TRBV14 and TRBJ2-7, with D perhaps matching TRBD1 (6 bases). Germline-derived CDR1 and CDR2 are SGHDN and FVKESK. The V end lost 5 bases, the J end lost 4 bases, and 9 bases lay between the germline ends. The CDR3 sequence is 12 residues long. The CDR3 is CASSTQGYEQYF. The CDR3 coding sequence is TGTGCCAGCAGCACCCAGGGGTACGAGCAGTACTTC.

This clone has just a few counts. V gene TRBV5-4 combines with J gene TRBJ2-1; tentatively, D is TRBD1 or TRBD2 (5 bases each). The V gene lost 0 bases and the J gene lost 8 bases, with 18 bases spanning the gap. CDR1 SGHNT and CDR2 YYREEE come from the germline V gene (reference sequence). The CDR3 consists of 16 residues. CDR3 in DNA: TGTGCCAGCAGCTTGGTGGGGGAAATAGGTCTGTATGAGCAGTTCTTC. Its protein is CASSLVGEIGLYEQFF.

The chain combines TRBV5-1 with TRBJ1-6; D is unclear. This CDR3 has 13 amino acids. Germline-derived CDR1 and CDR2 are SGHRS and YFSETQ. V lost 10 bases to trimming and J lost 6 bases, with 14 bases between them. The CDR3 is CASTEGINSPLHF. The CDR3 bases are TGCGCCTCGACGGAAGGGATTAATTCACCCCTCCACTTT. Supplemented by reference TRBV5-1 and TRBJ1-6, the full variable domain reads KAGVTQTPRYLIKTRGQQVTLSCSPISGHRSVSWYQQTPGQGLQFLFEYFSETQRNKGNFPGRFSGRQFSNSRSEMNVSTLELGDSALYLCASTEGINSPLHFGNGTRLTVT.